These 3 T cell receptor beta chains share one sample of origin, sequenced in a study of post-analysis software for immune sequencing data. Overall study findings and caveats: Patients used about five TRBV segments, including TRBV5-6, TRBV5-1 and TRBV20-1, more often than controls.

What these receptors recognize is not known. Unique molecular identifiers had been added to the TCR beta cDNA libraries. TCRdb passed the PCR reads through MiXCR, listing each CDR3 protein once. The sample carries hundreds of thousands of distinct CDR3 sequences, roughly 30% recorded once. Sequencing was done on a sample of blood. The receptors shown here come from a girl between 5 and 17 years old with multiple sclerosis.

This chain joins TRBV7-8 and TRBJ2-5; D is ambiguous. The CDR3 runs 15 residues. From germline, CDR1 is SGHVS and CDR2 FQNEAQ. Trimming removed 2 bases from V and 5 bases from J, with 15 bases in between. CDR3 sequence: CASSLIGALRETQYF. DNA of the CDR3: TGTGCCAGCAGCTTAATTGGCGCTCTCCGGGAGACCCAGTACTTC.

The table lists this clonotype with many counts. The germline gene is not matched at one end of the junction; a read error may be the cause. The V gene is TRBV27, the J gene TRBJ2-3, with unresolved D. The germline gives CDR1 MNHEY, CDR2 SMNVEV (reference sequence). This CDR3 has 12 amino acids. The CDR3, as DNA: TGCGCCAGCAGCTTTATAGGAGATACGCAGTATTTT. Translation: CASSFIGDTQYF.

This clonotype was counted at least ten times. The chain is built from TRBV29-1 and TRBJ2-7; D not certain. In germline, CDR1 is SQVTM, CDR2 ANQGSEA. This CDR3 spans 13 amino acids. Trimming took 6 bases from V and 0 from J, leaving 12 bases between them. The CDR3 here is CSVVPLSSYEQYF. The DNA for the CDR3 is TGCAGCGTAGTCCCCCTTAGCTCCTACGAGCAGTACTTC.